This T cell receptor (beta chain) is from a study of T cells after yellow fever vaccination. TCRdb redid the calling of the 5' RACE reads with MiXCR, one entry per CDR3 protein. The sample includes about 320,000 distinct CDR3 sequences, about 4.5% of them seen just once. Germline lookup yields CDR1 ENHRY and CDR2 SYGVKD. This CDR3 is 13 amino acids long. V shed 6 bases and J 4 bases; nucleotides not matched to a gene: 5. This clonotype was detected ten times or more. The material sequenced was PBMCs, taken 15 days after the yellow fever booster vaccination. The V and J genes are TRBV10-3 and TRBJ2-5; TRBD1 matches 7 bases. This TCR was recovered from a man younger than 35 who received the YFV17D yellow fever vaccine. The CDR3: CAISRTGIETQYF. CDR3 DNA sequence: TGTGCCATCAGCCGGACAGGTATAGAGACCCAGTACTTC.